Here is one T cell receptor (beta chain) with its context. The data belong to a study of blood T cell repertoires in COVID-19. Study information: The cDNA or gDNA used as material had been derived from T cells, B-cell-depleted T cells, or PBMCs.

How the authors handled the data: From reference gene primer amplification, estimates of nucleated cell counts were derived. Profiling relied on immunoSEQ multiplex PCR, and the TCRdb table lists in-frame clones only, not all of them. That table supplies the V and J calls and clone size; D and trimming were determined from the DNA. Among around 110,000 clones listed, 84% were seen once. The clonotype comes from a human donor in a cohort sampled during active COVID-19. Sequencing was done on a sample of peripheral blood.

CDR3 region: CASMEQLNTEAFF. In nucleotides, the CDR3 is TGTGCCAGCATGGAACAGCTGAACACTGAAGCTTTCTTT. The chain links TRBV12-3 or TRBV12-4 to TRBJ1-1; D not resolved. The germline V and J ends were trimmed by 7 bases and 0 bases, with 9 bases remaining between them. CDR3 length: 13 residues.